These 23 T cell receptor beta chains were sequenced from one sample in a study of cytomegalovirus exposure and HLA in healthy donors. The PCR made use of 60 Vbeta and 13 Jbeta primers. Libraries were prepared by immunoSEQ multiplex PCR; TCRdb keeps only in-frame clonotypes and omits some of them. The repertoire holds more than 85,000 clones, with roughly three quarters as singletons. The sequencing sample was made of PBMCs. The receptors were sampled from a female donor in good health and CMV-seronegative.

CDR3 nucleotides: TGTGCCAGCAGTGTGAGCGGGTTCCTAGAGACCCAGTACTTC. It codes for CASSVSGFLETQYF. The chain recombines TRBV2 with TRBJ2-5, with D possibly matching TRBD2 (6 bases). CDR3 length: 14 residues. With 4 bases removed from V and 4 bases from J, the gap between germline ends came to 13 bases. CDR1 and CDR2 from the germline V gene are SNHLY and FYNNEI.

The genes are TRBV14 and TRBJ1-3, with D uncertain. In germline, CDR1 is SGHDN, CDR2 FVKESK. The CDR3 loop spans 12 amino acids. V was clipped by 3 bases and J by 4 bases, with 4 bases between them. The CDR3 reads CASSHIGNTIYF. The CDR3 DNA reads TGTGCCAGCAGCCACATCGGAAACACCATATATTTT.

A note on this clone: This sample includes further DNA sequences coding for the same CDR3. The chain joins TRBV7-6 to TRBJ2-7; a weak D match, TRBD1 (6 bases). The CDR3 is made up of 18 amino acids. The ends were cut back, 5 bases at V and 6 bases at J, with 29 bases in the middle. Germline lookup yields CDR1 SGHVS and CDR2 FNYEAQ. CDR3 region: CASSEQGTSLSLVGEQYF. The CDR3 nucleotides are TGTGCCAGCAGCGAACAGGGTACCTCCCTGTCCCTAGTAGGCGAGCAGTACTTC.

This sequence joins TRBV7-6 and TRBJ1-4; D call uncertain. Germline CDR1 SGHVS, CDR2 FNYEAQ. This CDR3 contains 15 residues. Trimming took 1 base from V and 4 from J, leaving 10 bases between them. For the CDR3, the DNA is TGTGCCAGCAGCTTAGGAACAAGTATTAATGAAAAACTGTTTTTT. It translates to CASSLGTSINEKLFF.

This chain uses TRBV13 with TRBJ2-7; 7 bases align to TRBD1. V dropped 6 bases and J dropped 2; count of bases not matched to a gene: 10. Germline CDR1 reads PRHDT; CDR2 reads FYEKMQ (reference sequence). There are 15 residues in the CDR3. The CDR3 spells CASSSLRDRTYEQYF. CDR3 bases: TGTGCCAGCAGTTCCCTCCGGGACAGAACCTACGAGCAGTACTTC.

With respect to this clone: One end of the junction is discordant with germline, which a read error may explain. CDR3 sequence: CSSSLAQGVFSGELFF. CDR3 in DNA: TGTTCCAGCAGCTTAGCACAGGGGGTGTTTTCCGGGGAGCTGTTTTTT. The V gene is TRBV7-9, the J gene TRBJ2-2; 8 bases are a match to TRBD1. Germline-derived CDR1 and CDR2 are SEHNR and FQNEAQ (reference sequence). The CDR3 is 16 amino acids.

The rearrangement joins TRBV19 to TRBJ2-2; D remains unclear. This CDR3 region has 14 residues. Trimming left V 3 bases short and J 1 base short, with 6 bases between. Germline CDR1 reads LNHDA; CDR2 reads SQIVND (reference sequence). As DNA, the CDR3 is TGTGCCAGTAGTATTCTAGTGAACACCGGGGAGCTGTTTTTT. This sequence encodes CASSILVNTGELFF.

This clone was detected only a few times. The chain couples TRBV5-6 to TRBJ1-6; D might be TRBD1 (6 bases). V was trimmed by 0 bases and J by 11 bases, leaving 6 bases between them. Germline V gene lookup returns CDR1 SGHDT and CDR2 YYEEEE. The CDR3 runs 12 residues. The CDR3 protein is CASSLGTAPLHF. The CDR3 nucleotides are TGTGCCAGCAGCTTGGGGACAGCACCCCTCCACTTT.

The chain is built from TRBV19 and TRBJ1-5; D is possibly TRBD1 (6 bases). Germline V gives CDR1 LNHDA, CDR2 SQIVND (reference sequence). CDR3 length: 15 amino acids. V was cut by 4 bases and J by 10 bases, with 20 bases left in between. CDR3 nucleotides: TGTGCCAGTAGTAATACAGGGACGAACCCTAGACCCCAGCATTTT. Its protein product is CASSNTGTNPRPQHF.

The genes are TRBV10-3 and TRBJ1-1, with D possibly matching TRBD1 (5 bases). The germline V gene encodes CDR1 ENHRY and CDR2 SYGVKD. The CDR3 is 11 amino acids. V was pared by 11 bases and J by 1 base, with 8 bases between. CDR3 bases: TGTGCCGTAGGGGCGAACACTGAAGCTTTCTTT. Translated: CAVGANTEAFF.

This rearrangement joins TRBV5-5 to TRBJ2-7; TRBD1 might be the D (8 bases). Trimming took off 3 bases at V and 6 bases at J, with 16 bases between the two ends. The CDR3 consists of 14 residues. CDR1 SGHKS and CDR2 YYEKEE come from the germline V gene (reference sequence). In DNA form, the CDR3 reads TGTGCCAGCAGCTCCGGACAGGGCGGGGGCGAGCAGTACTTC. Translation: CASSSGQGGGEQYF.

Only one count was recorded for this clone. J is TRBJ1-1 and V is TRBV27; a possible D gene is TRBD1 (6 bases). CDR1 MNHEY and CDR2 SMNVEV come from the germline V gene (reference sequence). This CDR3 has 15 residues. V was trimmed by 5 bases and J by 3 bases, leaving 16 bases between them. The CDR3 bases are TGTGCCAGCAGTAAACCAGGGAGGGGGGACACTGAAGCTTTCTTT. Translating it yields CASSKPGRGDTEAFF.

The rearrangement links TRBV4-3 to TRBJ2-3, with a weak D call TRBD2 (5 bases). V shed 0 bases and J shed 4 bases, with 8 bases lying between them. The CDR3 runs 14 residues. Germline loops: CDR1 LGHNA, CDR2 YSLEER. CDR3 bases: TGCGCCAGCAGCCAAGAAGGACTGCCAGATACGCAGTATTTT. Protein sequence: CASSQEGLPDTQYF.

V is TRBV5-6 and J is TRBJ2-7, with 9 bases that match TRBD1. This CDR3 is 14 amino acids long. J lost 7 bases, V lost 4 bases, and 9 bases had no gene match. The germline V gene has CDR1 SGHDT and CDR2 YYEEEE. CDR3 coding DNA: TGTGCCAGCAGCCCAGGACAGGGGATAGGGGAGCAGTACTTC. It specifies CASSPGQGIGEQYF.

This chain uses TRBV27 with TRBJ2-2; D is unclear. Germline CDR1 and CDR2: MNHEY and SMNVEV (reference sequence). Trimming shortened V by 4 bases and J by 14 bases, and 11 bases separated the two germline ends. This CDR3 comprises 11 residues. The CDR3 sequence: CASSSGAGLFF. CDR3 in DNA: TGTGCCAGCAGTTCAGGCGCAGGCCTGTTTTTT.

The chain joins TRBV18 to TRBJ1-3, with 7 nucleotides matching TRBD1. The CDR3 has 16 residues. The junction had 7 bases not matched to a gene; V was cut back by 5 bases and J by 0 bases. Germline V CDR1 and CDR2: KGHSH, LQKENI. The CDR3 is CASSTGQTSSGNTIYF. As DNA, the CDR3 is TGTGCCAGCTCAACGGGACAGACTTCCTCTGGAAACACCATATATTTT.

The V and J genes are TRBV7-3 and TRBJ1-1, with 7 bases that match TRBD1. Germline values: CDR1 SGHTA, CDR2 FQGTGA. The CDR3 is 14 amino acids. Unmatched junction bases numbered 4, after V lost 5 bases and J lost 1 base. The CDR3 region is CASSIGTENTEAFF. The CDR3 coding sequence is TGTGCCAGCAGCATCGGGACAGAGAACACTGAAGCTTTCTTT.

This clone has more than one count but fewer than ten. The chain joins TRBV2 to TRBJ1-6, with D possibly TRBD1 on 5 matching bases. This CDR3 contains 14 residues. The V gene lost 4 bases and the J gene lost 6 bases, with 10 bases spanning the gap. Germline V lookup: CDR1 SNHLY, CDR2 FYNNEI. The CDR3, as DNA: TGTGCCAGCAGTGGGGGGGTGAGTAATTCACCCCTCCACTTT. Its protein is CASSGGVSNSPLHF.

This chain uses TRBV11-3 with TRBJ2-3, with TRBD2 matching 13 bases. This CDR3 spans 16 amino acids. Germline CDR1 reads SGHNT; CDR2 reads YENEEA. With V trimmed by 5 bases and J by 2 bases, 4 bases remained unmatched. CDR3 DNA sequence: TGTGCCAGCAGCACGGGACTAGCGGGATCCACAGATACGCAGTATTTT. Its protein is CASSTGLAGSTDTQYF.

This CDR3 reads CASSPEYLDQPQHF. The CDR3 DNA is TGTGCCAGCTCACCCGAGTATTTGGATCAGCCCCAGCATTTT. The chain recombines TRBV18 with TRBJ1-5; D ambiguous. V was cut by 3 bases and J by 5 bases, with 11 bases left in between. CDR1 and CDR2 from the germline V gene are KGHSH and LQKENI. The CDR3 is 14 residues long.

This sequence joins TRBV6-1 and TRBJ2-1; perhaps TRBD2 as D (6 bases). V lost 8 bases, J lost 4 bases, and 12 bases lay in between. Germline V CDR1 and CDR2: MNHNS, SASEGT. This CDR3 has 13 residues. For the CDR3, the DNA is TGTGCCAGCTACGGGAGATATTACAATGAGCAGTTCTTC. It yields the protein CASYGRYYNEQFF.

This clone appeared a single time. V is TRBV7-2 and J is TRBJ1-1, with D tentatively TRBD1 (6 bases). Deletions cut 1 base from V and 11 bases from J, with 17 bases between. This CDR3 comprises 14 residues. Germline V gene lookup returns CDR1 SGHTA and CDR2 FQGNSA. In nucleotides, the CDR3 is TGTGCCAGCAGCTTAGATGGGGGCGGGGGTTGGGCTTTCTTT. As protein: CASSLDGGGGWAFF.

J is TRBJ1-4 and V is TRBV7-9; perhaps TRBD1 as D (5 bases). Germline V gene data show CDR1 as SEHNR and CDR2 as FQNEAQ (reference sequence). V lost 2 bases to trimming and J lost 6 bases, with 10 bases between them. CDR3 length equals 14 residues. In nucleotides, the CDR3 is TGTGCCAGCAGCTTACAGGGAACGGATGAAAAACTGTTTTTT. As protein: CASSLQGTDEKLFF.